This TCR beta chain was observed in a study of spatial heterogeneity in lung cancer. General study results and limits: Intratumoral expanded alpha and beta TCR counts were found to track tumor mutation counts.

In this sample, this clonotype turned up many times. Antigen specificity is unknown. CDR1 is SGHVS, CDR2 FNYEAQ, per germline. The CDR3 totals 13 residues. Trimming left V 8 bases short and J 3 bases short, with 13 bases between. Documented time point: sample taken at primary tumor resection. TCRdb re-called the 5' RACE reads with MiXCR, one entry per CDR3 protein. The table includes about 2,600 distinct CDR3 sequences, around 7.2% detected once. The sequence derives from a female donor with early-stage non-small cell lung cancer. V gene TRBV7-6 combines with J gene TRBJ1-2, with a weak D call TRBD1 (5 bases). Material: lung tumor tissue, obtained at surgery. The CDR3 sequence: CASSIQGYYGYTF. CDR3 bases: TGTGCCAGCTCTATCCAGGGATACTATGGCTACACCTTC.